The next 9 T cell receptor beta chains were all read from a single sample in a study of radiation and T cells in renal cell carcinoma. Time point of the sample: blood 4 weeks post-SBRT, at nephrectomy. Noted treatment: 15 Gy SBRT to primary tumor, nephrectomy 4 weeks later. Some clones are missing from TCRdb's copy, which holds only in-frame ones; the method was immunoSEQ multiplex PCR. The data hold 40,000 to 45,000 clones, with roughly 80% observed a single time. Specimen: blood, collected from a patient whose treatment included radiotherapy and nephrectomy. The receptors shown here come from an older woman with renal cell carcinoma.

The chain employs TRBV18 and TRBJ1-1; unclear D gene. The CDR3 runs 13 residues. The V gene's germline CDR1 is KGHSH and CDR2 LQKENI. Trimming shortened V by 5 bases and J by 6 bases, and 13 bases separated the two germline ends. CDR3 in amino acids: CASSGNPSAEAFF. In DNA form, the CDR3 reads TGTGCCAGCTCAGGGAACCCAAGTGCTGAAGCTTTCTTT.

This chain links TRBV10-2 with TRBJ1-4; possibly TRBD1 for D (6 bases). Trimming took 1 base from V and 8 from J, leaving 8 bases between them. The CDR3 spans 13 residues. Germline CDR1 and CDR2: WSHSY and SAAADI. The CDR3 sequence: CASSEYRAEKLFF. CDR3 DNA sequence: TGCGCCAGCAGTGAGTACAGGGCCGAAAAACTGTTTTTT.

The chain recombines TRBV28 with TRBJ1-2; 9 bases align to TRBD1. The CDR3 is 14 amino acids. Germline V CDR1 and CDR2: MDHEN, SYDVKM. Trimming at V came to 6 bases and at J to 6 bases, leaving 8 bases not matched to a gene. The CDR3 bases are TGTGCCAGCAGGTCCGGGACAGGGATTGATGGCTACACCTTC. The encoded protein is CASRSGTGIDGYTF.

The chain joins TRBV4-2 to TRBJ2-1; the D gene is possibly TRBD2 (6 bases). Per germline, CDR1 LGHNA and CDR2 YNFKEQ. Trimming pared 0 bases from V and 7 bases from J, leaving 13 bases between. The CDR3 spans 15 residues. CDR3 nucleotides: TGTGCCAGCAGCCAAGAGGGCAGGGCGGGGAATGAGCAGTTCTTC. This sequence encodes CASSQEGRAGNEQFF.

The V gene is TRBV6-1, the J gene TRBJ2-1; tentatively, D is TRBD2 (6 bases). Between the trimmed V and J ends, which lost 6 bases and 10 bases, there was a span of 22 bases. Per the germline V gene, CDR1 is MNHNS and CDR2 is SASEGT. This CDR3 is 15 amino acids long. The CDR3 loop reads CASRAKLASLKEQFF. The DNA of the CDR3 is TGTGCCAGCAGGGCTAAACTAGCCTCTCTCAAGGAGCAGTTCTTC.

The chain uses TRBV6-5 and TRBJ2-7; a possible D gene is TRBD2 (6 bases). The V end was cut by 7 bases, the J end by 5 bases, with 21 bases between. The CDR3 totals 15 residues. Germline V lookup: CDR1 MNHEY, CDR2 SVGAGI. The DNA of the CDR3 is TGTGCCAGCACCTCCGGTGGCCGGGGGAGGAACGAGCAGTACTTC. As protein: CASTSGGRGRNEQYF.

The chain employs TRBV4-2 and TRBJ1-1; 7 bases are shared with TRBD1. Germline V gene lookup returns CDR1 LGHNA and CDR2 YNFKEQ. Trimming removed 3 bases from V and 1 base from J; junction bases left unmatched: 5. This CDR3 is 15 amino acids long. CDR3 coding DNA: TGTGCCAGCAGCCAGGAGGGGGCCTCGAACACTGAAGCTTTCTTT. It yields the protein CASSQEGASNTEAFF.

In regard to this clone: Relative to the germline gene, one junction end is altered; a read error may explain this. This chain connects TRBV6-5 to TRBJ2-7; D not resolved. The CDR3 runs 11 residues. CDR1 and CDR2 (germline): MNHEY, SVGAGI. In DNA, the CDR3 is TGTGCCAGCAGTAACTCCTACGAGCAGTACTTC. Translated, it gives CASSNSYEQYF.

This clone was detected once. The chain joins TRBV7-6 to TRBJ2-1; 9 bases map to TRBD1. The ends lost 4 bases at V and 9 bases at J; junction bases unmatched: 7. Germline CDR1 is SGHVS and CDR2 is FNYEAQ. The CDR3 contains 14 residues. In nucleotides, the CDR3 is TGTGCCAGCAGCTCCGGGACAGGGCGCGGTGAGCAGTTCTTC. Translated, it gives CASSSGTGRGEQFF.